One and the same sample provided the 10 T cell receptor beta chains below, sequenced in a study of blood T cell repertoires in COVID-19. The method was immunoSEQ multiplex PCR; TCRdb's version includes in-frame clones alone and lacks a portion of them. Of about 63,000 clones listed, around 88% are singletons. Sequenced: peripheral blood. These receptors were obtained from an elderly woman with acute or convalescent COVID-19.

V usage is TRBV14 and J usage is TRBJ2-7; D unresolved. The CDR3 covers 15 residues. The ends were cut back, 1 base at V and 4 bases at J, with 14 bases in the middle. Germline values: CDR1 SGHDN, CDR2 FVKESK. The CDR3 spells CASSQVGPLQYEQYF. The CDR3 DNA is TGTGCCAGCAGCCAAGTTGGCCCCTTACAGTACGAGCAGTACTTC.

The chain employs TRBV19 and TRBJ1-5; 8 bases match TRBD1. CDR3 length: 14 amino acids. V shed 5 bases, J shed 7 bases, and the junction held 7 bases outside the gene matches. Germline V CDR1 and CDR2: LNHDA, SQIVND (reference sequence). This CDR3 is CASSPGQGDQPQHF. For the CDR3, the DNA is TGTGCCAGTAGTCCCGGACAGGGCGACCAGCCCCAGCATTTT.

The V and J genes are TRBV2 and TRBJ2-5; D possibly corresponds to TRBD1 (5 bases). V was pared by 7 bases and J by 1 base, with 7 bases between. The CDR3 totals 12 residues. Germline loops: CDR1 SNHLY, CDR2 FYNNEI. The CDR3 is CASTQVQETQYF. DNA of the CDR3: TGTGCCAGCACACAGGTCCAAGAGACCCAGTACTTC.

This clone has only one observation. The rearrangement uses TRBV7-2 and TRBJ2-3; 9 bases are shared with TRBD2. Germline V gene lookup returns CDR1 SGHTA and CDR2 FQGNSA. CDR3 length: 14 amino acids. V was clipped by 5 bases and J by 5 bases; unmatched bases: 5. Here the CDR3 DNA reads TGTGCCAGCAGCCCGCTGCGGGGGGGAGATACGCAGTATTTT. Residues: CASSPLRGGDTQYF.

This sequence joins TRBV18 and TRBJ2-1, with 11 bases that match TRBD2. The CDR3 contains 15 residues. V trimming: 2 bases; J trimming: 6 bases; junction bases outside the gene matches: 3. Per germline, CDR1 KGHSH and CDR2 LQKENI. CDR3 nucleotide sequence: TGTGCCAGCTCACCATATACTAGCGGGGGCAATGAGCAGTTCTTC. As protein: CASSPYTSGGNEQFF.

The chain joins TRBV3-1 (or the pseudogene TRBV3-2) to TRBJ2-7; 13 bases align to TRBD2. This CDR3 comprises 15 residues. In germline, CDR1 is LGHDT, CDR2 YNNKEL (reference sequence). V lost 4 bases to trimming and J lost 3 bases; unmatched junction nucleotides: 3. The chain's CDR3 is CASSRGLAGIYEQYF. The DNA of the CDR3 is TGTGCCAGCAGCCGGGGACTAGCGGGAATCTACGAGCAGTACTTC.

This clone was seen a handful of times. CDR3 sequence reads: CASSDPGQGRYGYTF. The CDR3 region has the DNA TGTGCCAGCAGTGACCCCGGGCAGGGGCGATATGGCTACACCTTC. The V gene is TRBV6-1, the J gene TRBJ1-2; possibly TRBD1 for D (6 bases). Trimming removed 3 bases at V and 5 bases at J, with 16 bases between. CDR3 length equals 15 residues. Germline CDR1 and CDR2: MNHNS and SASEGT.

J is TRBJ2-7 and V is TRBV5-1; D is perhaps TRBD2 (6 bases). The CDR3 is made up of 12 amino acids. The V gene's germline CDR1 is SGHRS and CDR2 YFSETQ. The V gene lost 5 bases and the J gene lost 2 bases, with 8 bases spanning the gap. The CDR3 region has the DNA TGCGCCAGCAGACGGGAGACCTACGAGCAGTACTTC. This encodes CASRRETYEQYF.

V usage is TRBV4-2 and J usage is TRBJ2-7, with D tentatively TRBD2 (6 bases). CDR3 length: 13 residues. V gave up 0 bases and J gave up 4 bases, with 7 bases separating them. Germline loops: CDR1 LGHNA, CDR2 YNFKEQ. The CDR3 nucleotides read TGTGCCAGCAGCCAAGATCGGGGGTACGAGCAGTACTTC. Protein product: CASSQDRGYEQYF.

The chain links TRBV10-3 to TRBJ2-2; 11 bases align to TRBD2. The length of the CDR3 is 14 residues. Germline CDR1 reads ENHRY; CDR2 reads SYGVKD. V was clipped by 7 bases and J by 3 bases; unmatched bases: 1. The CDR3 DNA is TGTGCCATCAAACTAGCGGGAGACACCGGGGAGCTGTTTTTT. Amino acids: CAIKLAGDTGELFF.